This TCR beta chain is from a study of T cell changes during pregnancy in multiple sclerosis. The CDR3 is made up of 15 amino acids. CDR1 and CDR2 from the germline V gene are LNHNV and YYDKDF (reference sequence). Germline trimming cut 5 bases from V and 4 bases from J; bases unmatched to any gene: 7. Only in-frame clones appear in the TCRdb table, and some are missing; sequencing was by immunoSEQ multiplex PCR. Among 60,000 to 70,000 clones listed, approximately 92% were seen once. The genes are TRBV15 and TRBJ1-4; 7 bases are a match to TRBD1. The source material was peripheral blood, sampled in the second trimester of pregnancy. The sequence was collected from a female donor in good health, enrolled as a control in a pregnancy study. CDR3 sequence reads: CATSPRRGHNEKLFF. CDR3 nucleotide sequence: TGTGCCACCAGCCCCCGTAGGGGGCATAATGAAAAACTGTTTTTT.